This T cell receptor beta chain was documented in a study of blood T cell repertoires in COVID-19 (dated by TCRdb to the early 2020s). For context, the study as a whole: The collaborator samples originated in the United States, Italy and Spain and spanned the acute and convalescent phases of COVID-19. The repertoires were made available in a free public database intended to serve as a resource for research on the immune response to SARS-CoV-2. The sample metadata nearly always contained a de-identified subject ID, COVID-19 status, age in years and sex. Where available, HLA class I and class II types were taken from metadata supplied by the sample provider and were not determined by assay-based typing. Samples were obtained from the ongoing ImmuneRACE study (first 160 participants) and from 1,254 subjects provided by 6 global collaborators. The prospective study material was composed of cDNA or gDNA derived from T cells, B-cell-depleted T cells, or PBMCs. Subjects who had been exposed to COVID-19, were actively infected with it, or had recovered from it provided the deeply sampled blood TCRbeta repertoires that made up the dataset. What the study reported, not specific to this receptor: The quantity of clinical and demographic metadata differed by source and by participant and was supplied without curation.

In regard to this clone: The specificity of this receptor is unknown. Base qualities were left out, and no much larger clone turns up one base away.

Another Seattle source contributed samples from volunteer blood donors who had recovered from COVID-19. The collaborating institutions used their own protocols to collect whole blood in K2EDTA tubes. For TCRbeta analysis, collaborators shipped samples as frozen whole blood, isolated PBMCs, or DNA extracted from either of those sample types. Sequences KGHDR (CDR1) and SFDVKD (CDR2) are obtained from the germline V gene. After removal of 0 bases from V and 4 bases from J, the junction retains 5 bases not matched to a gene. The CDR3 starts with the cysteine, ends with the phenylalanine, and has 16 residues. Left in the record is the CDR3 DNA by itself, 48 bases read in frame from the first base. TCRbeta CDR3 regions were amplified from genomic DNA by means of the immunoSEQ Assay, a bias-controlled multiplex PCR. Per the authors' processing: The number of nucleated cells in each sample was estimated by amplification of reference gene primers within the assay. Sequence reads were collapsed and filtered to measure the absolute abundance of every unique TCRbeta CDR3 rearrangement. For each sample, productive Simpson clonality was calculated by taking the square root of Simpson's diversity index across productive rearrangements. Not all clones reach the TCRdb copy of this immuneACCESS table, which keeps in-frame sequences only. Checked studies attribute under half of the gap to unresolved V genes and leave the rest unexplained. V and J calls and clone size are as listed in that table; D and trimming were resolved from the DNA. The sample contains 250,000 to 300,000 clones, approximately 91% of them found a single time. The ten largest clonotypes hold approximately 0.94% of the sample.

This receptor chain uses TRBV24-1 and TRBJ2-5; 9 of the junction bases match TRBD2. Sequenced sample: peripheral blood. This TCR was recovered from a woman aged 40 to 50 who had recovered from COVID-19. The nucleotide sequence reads TGTGCCACCAGTGATTTGGCTAGCGGGACTACAGAGACCCAGTACTTC. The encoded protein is CATSDLASGTTETQYF.